These 23 T cell receptor beta chains came from one sample sequenced in a study of shared clonotypes between healthy human individuals. TCRdb's table, derived via immunoSEQ multiplex PCR, lists solely in-frame clones and lacks some. The top ten hold about 1.5% of the sample, which has about a million clones, under 80% seen once. The specimen was memory CD4+ T cells sorted from blood. Subset described: CD45RA-negative fraction. The receptor set was obtained from a man aged 18 to 29 in good health.

The rearrangement joins TRBV5-6 to TRBJ2-7; 8 bases match TRBD1. The ends lost 3 bases at V and 4 bases at J; junction bases unmatched: 6. CDR1 and CDR2 from the germline V gene are SGHDT and YYEEEE. The CDR3 runs to 14 residues. CDR3 sequence reads: CASSSGTGRYEQYF. The CDR3 DNA follows: TGTGCCAGCAGCTCAGGGACAGGCAGGTACGAGCAGTACTTC.

Concerning this clone: This CDR3 is also generated by other DNA sequences in the sample. This chain links TRBV5-1 with TRBJ2-1, with TRBD2 matching over 13 bases. Trimming removed 3 bases from V and 7 bases from J; junction bases left unmatched: 1. Germline loops: CDR1 SGHRS, CDR2 YFSETQ. There are 14 residues in the CDR3. The CDR3 spells CASSSGLAGNEQFF. The CDR3, as DNA: TGCGCCAGCAGCTCGGGACTAGCGGGAAATGAGCAGTTCTTC.

The chain joins TRBV28 to TRBJ1-2, with D perhaps TRBD1 (5 bases). V lost 3 bases to trimming and J lost 8 bases, with 13 bases between them. The CDR3 extends over 13 amino acids. The germline V gene encodes CDR1 MDHEN and CDR2 SYDVKM. The CDR3 bases are TGTGCCAGCAGTTTGGGACCCGCCGTCGGCTACACCTTC. Protein: CASSLGPAVGYTF.

This clone was counted a single time. The chain recombines TRBV5-6 with TRBJ1-2; TRBD1 matches 10 bases. Germline V CDR1 and CDR2: SGHDT, YYEEEE. V lost 4 bases and J lost 8; bases outside the gene matches: 5. The CDR3 extends over 13 amino acids. The CDR3 nucleotides read TGTGCCAGCAGCCAAGGACAGGGGGAAGGCTACACCTTC. As protein: CASSQGQGEGYTF.

As regards this clone: A far larger clone is just one base off, so this is likely a read error. The chain combines TRBV11-2 with TRBJ2-3; 8 nucleotides match TRBD1. CDR1 SGHAT and CDR2 FQNNGV come from the germline V gene. V lost 3 bases to trimming and J lost 0 bases; unmatched junction nucleotides: 2. This CDR3 is built from 15 residues. This chain's CDR3 is CASSFTGGSTDTQYF. CDR3 nucleotides: TGTGCCAGCAGCTTTACAGGGGGTAGCACAGATACGCAGTATTTT.

This clone was observed once. The chain carries TRBV29-1 and TRBJ2-7, with TRBD1 matching over 7 bases. This CDR3 has 13 residues. Per germline, CDR1 SQVTM and CDR2 ANQGSEA. V gave up 6 bases and J gave up 6 bases; unmatched junction bases: 11. CDR3 DNA sequence: TGCAGCGTGGGGACAGCCATGAGCGGCGAGCAGTACTTC. Translating gives CSVGTAMSGEQYF.

The chain carries TRBV6-9 and TRBJ2-5, with 10 bases identical to TRBD1. The DNA end is a closer match to TRBJ2-7, so the J assignment may be wrong. The CDR3 runs 13 residues. Looked up from germline, CDR1 is MNHGY and CDR2 is SVAAGI. Here the CDR3 DNA reads TGTGCCAGCAGTTGGACAGGGGGGACCGAGCAGTACTTC. Translation gives CASSWTGGTEQYF.

The CDR3 reads CASSDYVAGGSYEQYF. As DNA, the CDR3 is TGTGCCAGCAGTGATTACGTAGCGGGGGGCTCCTACGAGCAGTACTTC. The chain combines TRBV6-1 with TRBJ2-7, with 10 positions matching TRBD2. Trimming cost V 3 bases and J 0 bases; bases outside gene matches: 5. There are 16 residues in the CDR3. From germline, CDR1 is MNHNS and CDR2 SASEGT.

The genes are TRBV29-1 and TRBJ1-6; no reliable D call. Germline CDR1 is SQVTM and CDR2 is ANQGSEA. The CDR3 is made up of 13 amino acids. V was pared by 5 bases and J by 7 bases, with 12 bases between. The CDR3, as DNA: TGCAGCGTTTCTAACGGAGTAAATTCACCCCTCCACTTT. Translation gives CSVSNGVNSPLHF.

This clone was seen repeatedly, ten times or more. The rearrangement links TRBV5-1 to TRBJ1-6; TRBD1 matches at 7 bases. Germline CDR1 is SGHRS and CDR2 is YFSETQ. This CDR3 has 15 amino acids. J lost 10 bases, V lost 0 bases, and 7 bases had no gene match. The CDR3 DNA follows: TGCGCCAGCAGCTTGGAAGACTCAGGGGGATCACCCCTCCACTTT. It yields the protein CASSLEDSGGSPLHF. The full variable domain, in which reference TRBV5-1 and TRBJ1-6 provide the parts outside the CDR3, is KAGVTQTPRYLIKTRGQQVTLSCSPISGHRSVSWYQQTPGQGLQFLFEYFSETQRNKGNFPGRFSGRQFSNSRSEMNVSTLELGDSALYLCASSLEDSGGSPLHFGNGTRLTVT.

The chain employs TRBV19 and TRBJ2-5, with D perhaps matching TRBD2 (5 bases). The V gene's germline CDR1 is LNHDA and CDR2 SQIVND (reference sequence). There are 13 residues in the CDR3. Between the trimmed V and J ends, which lost 8 bases and 8 bases, there was a span of 18 bases. CDR3 protein: CASQDSSLETQYF. The CDR3 nucleotides are TGTGCCAGTCAGGACTCCTCTCTGGAAACCCAGTACTTC.

The rearrangement links TRBV7-9 to TRBJ1-4; 7 nucleotides line up with TRBD1. The CDR3 is 15 residues long. The junction had 5 bases not matched to a gene; V was cut back by 3 bases and J by 4 bases. Germline V gene data show CDR1 as SEHNR and CDR2 as FQNEAQ (reference sequence). CDR3 in DNA: TGTGCCAGCAGCTTGCTCACAGGGGTTAATGAAAAACTGTTTTTT. This gives the protein CASSLLTGVNEKLFF. The whole variable domain, remainder taken from reference TRBV7-9 and TRBJ1-4, is DTGVSQNPRHKITKRGQNVTFRCDPISEHNRLYWYRQTLGQGPEFLTYFQNEAQLEKSRLLSDRFSAERPKGSFSTLEIQRTEQGDSAMYLCASSLLTGVNEKLFFGSGTQLSVL.

The chain has TRBV2 and TRBJ1-4; D remains ambiguous. Germline loops: CDR1 SNHLY, CDR2 FYNNEI. The CDR3 covers 14 residues. The V end lost 4 bases, the J end lost 4 bases, and 10 bases lay between the germline ends. This CDR3 reads CASSASGFNEKLFF. The CDR3 DNA reads as TGTGCCAGCAGTGCTTCCGGGTTTAATGAAAAACTGTTTTTT.

This chain links TRBV6-5 with TRBJ2-7; 8 bases line up with TRBD1. The CDR3 consists of 14 residues. Per the germline V gene, CDR1 is MNHEY and CDR2 is SVGAGI. V shed 4 bases, J shed 9 bases, and the junction held 11 bases outside the gene matches. The CDR3 loop reads CASSSSDRALGQYF. CDR3 bases: TGTGCCAGCAGTTCGTCGGACAGGGCCCTAGGGCAGTACTTC.

As regards this clone: Other DNA sequences from this sample encode an identical CDR3 as well. The V and J genes are TRBV7-9 and TRBJ2-3; 8 bases fit TRBD2. The germline V gene encodes CDR1 SEHNR and CDR2 FQNEAQ (reference sequence). There are 14 residues in the CDR3. With 0 bases clipped from V and 6 bases from J, the junction kept 2 bases outside the gene matches. The CDR3 sequence is CASSLAGGADTQYF. The CDR3 nucleotides are TGTGCCAGCAGCTTAGCCGGGGGGGCTGATACGCAGTATTTT.

The rearrangement links TRBV5-1 to TRBJ2-7; D remains ambiguous. The germline V gene has CDR1 SGHRS and CDR2 YFSETQ. The CDR3 length is 14 residues. The ends were cut back, 3 bases at V and 2 bases at J, with 12 bases in the middle. The CDR3 nucleotides read TGCGCCAGCAGCTCCTCGGCACTGACCTACGAGCAGTACTTC. This translates into CASSSSALTYEQYF.

V and J are TRBV5-1 and TRBJ1-2; a weak D match, TRBD1 (5 bases). This CDR3 contains 13 residues. Germline V gene data show CDR1 as SGHRS and CDR2 as YFSETQ. Trimming shortened V by 6 bases and J by 3 bases, and 12 bases separated the two germline ends. In DNA form, the CDR3 reads TGCGCCAGCAACCTGGACAATTACTATGGCTACACCTTC. Its translation is CASNLDNYYGYTF.

As concerns this clone: The same CDR3 can be traced to other DNA sequences in this sample. This chain uses TRBV5-1 with TRBJ2-5; 8 bases align to TRBD1. CDR3 length: 14 residues. CDR1 and CDR2 from the germline V gene are SGHRS and YFSETQ. V lost 2 bases to trimming and J lost 4 bases; unmatched junction nucleotides: 4. CDR3 amino acids: CASSLGQGGETQYF. CDR3 DNA: TGCGCCAGCAGCTTAGGACAGGGAGGAGAGACCCAGTACTTC. The whole variable domain, filled in from reference TRBV5-1 and TRBJ2-5, reads KAGVTQTPRYLIKTRGQQVTLSCSPISGHRSVSWYQQTPGQGLQFLFEYFSETQRNKGNFPGRFSGRQFSNSRSEMNVSTLELGDSALYLCASSLGQGGETQYFGPGTRLLVL.

The V gene is TRBV6-5, the J gene TRBJ2-2; D tentatively reads TRBD1 or TRBD2 (6 bases each). The CDR3 runs 15 residues. CDR1 and CDR2 (germline): MNHEY, SVGAGI. V lost 0 bases and J lost 6, with 11 bases in between. In DNA, the CDR3 is TGTGCCAGCAGTTACTCTCCGGGGGCGGCCGGGGAGCTGTTTTTT. Translated: CASSYSPGAAGELFF.

The rearrangement links TRBV11-2 to TRBJ2-1; D possibly corresponds to TRBD2 (6 bases). The CDR3 spans 15 residues. Germline CDR1 is SGHAT and CDR2 is FQNNGV. Trimming shortened V by 6 bases and J by 2 bases, and 14 bases separated the two germline ends. Here the CDR3 DNA reads TGTGCCAGCAGGCCCCTGGCGGGAACCTACAATGAGCAGTTCTTC. It codes for CASRPLAGTYNEQFF.

This clone was detected only once. The gene calls are TRBV7-2 and TRBJ2-1, with a tentative D call TRBD2 (6 bases). Per germline, CDR1 SGHTA and CDR2 FQGNSA. With 0 bases removed from V and 4 bases from J, the gap between germline ends came to 13 bases. CDR3 size: 16 residues. The CDR3 DNA is TGTGCCAGCAGCTTAGCGGGAACTAGCTGGTACAATGAGCAGTTCTTC. Translating it yields CASSLAGTSWYNEQFF. Together with reference TRBV7-2 and TRBJ2-1, the CDR3 gives the full variable domain: GAGVSQSPSNKVTEKGKDVELRCDPISGHTALYWYRQSLGQGLEFLIYFQGNSAPDKSGLPSDRFSAERTGGSVSTLTIQRTQQEDSAVYLCASSLAGTSWYNEQFFGPGTRLTVL.

This clone was seen a handful of times. The rearrangement links TRBV5-4 to TRBJ1-6; 7 nucleotides line up with TRBD1. J gave up 6 bases and V 2 bases, and 5 bases lay outside the gene matches. Germline V gene data show CDR1 as SGHNT and CDR2 as YYREEE (reference sequence). The CDR3 is made up of 15 amino acids. CDR3 sequence: CASSLLGQANSPLHF. The CDR3 DNA is TGTGCCAGCAGCTTACTTGGACAGGCTAATTCACCCCTCCACTTT.

This CDR3 reads CASSSNRQRGDEQFF. The DNA for the CDR3 is TGTGCCAGCAGTTCCAACCGCCAACGCGGGGATGAGCAGTTCTTC. V is TRBV27 and J is TRBJ2-1; D may be TRBD2 (6 bases). Germline loops: CDR1 MNHEY, CDR2 SMNVEV (reference sequence). Trimming left V 4 bases short and J 8 bases short, with 18 bases between. This CDR3 is built from 15 residues.